This T cell receptor beta chain stems from a study of OX40 agonist ivuxolimab in advanced cancers. At the level of the study: The treatment was a fully human IgG2 OX40 agonist, ivuxolimab. Broader study findings: Antigens targeted by the expanded peripheral T cells were not determined. Relative to CD4+ cells, CD8+ T cells on average had more expanded clones.

A remark on this clone: As yet, its antigen is unknown.

Method: immunoSEQ multiplex PCR; TCRdb's copy keeps in-frame clones and lacks some. This table has about 88,000 clones, 75% to 90% appearing once. The specimen comprised CD4+ or CD8+ T cells sorted from blood, sampled in a trial of the OX40 agonist ivuxolimab. This clonotype was obtained from an adult with an advanced solid tumor such as melanoma, head and neck, liver or kidney cancer.

The CDR3 sequence: CASSLDGGANYEKLFF. The CDR3 DNA reads TGTGCCAGCAGCTTGGATGGAGGAGCCAACTATGAAAAACTGTTTTTT. The chain links TRBV5-6 to TRBJ1-4, with D unresolved. Trimming took 0 bases from V and 6 from J, leaving 15 bases between them. Germline CDR1 reads SGHDT; CDR2 reads YYEEEE. The CDR3 covers 16 residues.